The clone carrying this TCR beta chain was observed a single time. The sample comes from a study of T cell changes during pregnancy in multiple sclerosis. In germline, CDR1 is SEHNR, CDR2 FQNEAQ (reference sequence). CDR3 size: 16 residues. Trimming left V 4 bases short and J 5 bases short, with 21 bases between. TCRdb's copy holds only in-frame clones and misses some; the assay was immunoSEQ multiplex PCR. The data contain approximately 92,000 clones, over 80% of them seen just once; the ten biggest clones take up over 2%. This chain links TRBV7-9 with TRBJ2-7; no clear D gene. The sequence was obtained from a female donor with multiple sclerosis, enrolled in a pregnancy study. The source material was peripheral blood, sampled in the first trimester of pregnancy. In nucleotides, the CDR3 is TGTGCCAGCAGCTCTTTCCGGTGGGCGTCCGGCCACGAGCAGTACTTC. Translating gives CASSSFRWASGHEQYF.